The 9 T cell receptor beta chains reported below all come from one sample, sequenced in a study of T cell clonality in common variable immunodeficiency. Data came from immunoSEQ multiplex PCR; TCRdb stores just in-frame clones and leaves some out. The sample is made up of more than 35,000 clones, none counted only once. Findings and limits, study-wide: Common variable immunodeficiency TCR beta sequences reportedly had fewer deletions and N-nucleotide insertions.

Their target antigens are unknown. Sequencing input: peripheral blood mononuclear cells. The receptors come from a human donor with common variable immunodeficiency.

CDR3 in amino acids: CASSYASGGSGDTQYF. The CDR3 bases that were read are TGTGCCAGCAGTTACGCTAGCGGGGGGTCCGGAGATACG. V and J are TRBV6-2 or TRBV6-3 and TRBJ2-3; 11 bases line up with TRBD2. From the germline J gene comes the end of the CDR3, since the read stops 3 residues before it. V lost 2 bases and J lost 5; bases outside the gene matches: 6. The CDR3 contains 16 residues. Germline V CDR1 and CDR2: MNHEY, SVGEGT.

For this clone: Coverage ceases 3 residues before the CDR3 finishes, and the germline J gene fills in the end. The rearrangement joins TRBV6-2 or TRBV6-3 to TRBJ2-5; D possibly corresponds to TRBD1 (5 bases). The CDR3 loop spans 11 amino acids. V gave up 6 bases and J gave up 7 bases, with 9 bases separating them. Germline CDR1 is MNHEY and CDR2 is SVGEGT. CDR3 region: CASSQGRTQYF. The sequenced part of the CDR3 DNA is TGTGCCAGCAGCCAGGGTCGGACC.

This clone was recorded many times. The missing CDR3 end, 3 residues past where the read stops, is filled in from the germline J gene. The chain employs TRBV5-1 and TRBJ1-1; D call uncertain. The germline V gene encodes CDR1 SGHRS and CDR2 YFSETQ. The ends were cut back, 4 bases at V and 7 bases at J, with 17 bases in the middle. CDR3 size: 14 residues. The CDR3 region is CASSPAAIQSEAFF. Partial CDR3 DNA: TGCGCCAGCAGCCCCGCAGCGATACAAAGTGAA.

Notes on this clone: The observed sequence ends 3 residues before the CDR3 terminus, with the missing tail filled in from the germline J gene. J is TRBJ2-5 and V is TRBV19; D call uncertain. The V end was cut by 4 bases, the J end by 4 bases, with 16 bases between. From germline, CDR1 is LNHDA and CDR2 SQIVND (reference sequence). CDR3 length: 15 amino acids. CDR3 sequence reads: CASSRLGDTSETQYF. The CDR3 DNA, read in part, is TGTGCCAGTAGTAGGTTGGGCGACACATCAGAGACC.

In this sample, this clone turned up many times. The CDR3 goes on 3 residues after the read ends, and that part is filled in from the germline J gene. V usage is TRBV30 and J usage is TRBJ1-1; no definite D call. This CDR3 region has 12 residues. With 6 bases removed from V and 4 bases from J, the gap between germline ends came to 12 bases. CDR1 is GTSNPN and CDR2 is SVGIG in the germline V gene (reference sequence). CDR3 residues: CACRKAGTEAFF. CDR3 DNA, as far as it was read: TGTGCCTGCCGAAAAGCCGGCACTGAA.

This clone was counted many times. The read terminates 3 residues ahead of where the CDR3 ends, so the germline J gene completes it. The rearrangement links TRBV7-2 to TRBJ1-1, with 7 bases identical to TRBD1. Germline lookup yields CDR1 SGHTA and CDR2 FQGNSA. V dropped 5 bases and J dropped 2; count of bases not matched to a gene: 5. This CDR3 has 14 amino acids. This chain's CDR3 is CASSIGDRNTEAFF. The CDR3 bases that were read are TGTGCCAGCAGCATAGGGGACAGAAACACTGAA.

The sequenced CDR3 bases are TGTGCCAGCAGTGTACTAGCGGGAGGGCCCTACGAG. Encoded protein: CASSVLAGGPYE. The whole CDR3 reads CASSVLAGGPYEQYF. V usage is TRBV6-1 and J usage is TRBJ2-7; 13 bases match TRBD2. Read coverage stops 3 residues before the CDR3 terminus; the germline J gene supplies the remainder. Germline V gene data show CDR1 as MNHNS and CDR2 as SASEGT. Trimming at V came to 4 bases and at J to 2 bases, leaving 2 bases not matched to a gene. The CDR3 spans 15 residues.

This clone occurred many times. The CDR3 loop reads CSVEVDRNYGYTF. The part of the CDR3 DNA that was read is TGCAGCGTTGAAGTAGACAGAAACTATGGC. The chain uses TRBV29-1 and TRBJ1-2; possible D gene TRBD1, 5 bases. The read terminates 3 residues before the CDR3 end, so the remaining end is supplied by the germline J gene. Germline assignment: CDR1 SQVTM and CDR2 ANQGSEA. The CDR3 extends over 13 amino acids. The germline V and J ends were trimmed by 1 base and 2 bases, with 8 bases remaining between them.

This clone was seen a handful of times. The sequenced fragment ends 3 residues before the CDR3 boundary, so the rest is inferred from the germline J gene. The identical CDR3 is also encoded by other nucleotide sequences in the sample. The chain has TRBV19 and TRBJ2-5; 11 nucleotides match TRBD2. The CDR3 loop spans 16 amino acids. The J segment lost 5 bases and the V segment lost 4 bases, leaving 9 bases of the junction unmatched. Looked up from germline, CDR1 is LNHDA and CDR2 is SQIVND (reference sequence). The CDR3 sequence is CASSKGSGRDGETQYF. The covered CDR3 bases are TGTGCCAGTAGTAAGGGTAGCGGGAGGGACGGTGAGACC.